The 17 T cell receptor beta chains given below trace back to one sample, sequenced in a study of blood T cell repertoires in COVID-19. Measured with immunoSEQ multiplex PCR; TCRdb has only the in-frame clones, and not every one. The sample lists 170,000 or so clones, approximately 80% seen once, with 2.9% in the top ten. Sequenced sample: peripheral blood. The receptors shown here come from a woman in her fifties or sixties with acute or convalescent COVID-19.

V gene TRBV7-9 combines with J gene TRBJ1-2; no reliable D call. There are 17 residues in the CDR3. V was shortened by 5 bases and J by 0 bases, with 19 bases between the two germline ends. Germline V gene data show CDR1 as SEHNR and CDR2 as FQNEAQ (reference sequence). The CDR3 spells CASSPDVGIGANYGYTF. The CDR3 DNA reads as TGTGCCAGCAGCCCAGACGTAGGTATTGGAGCTAACTATGGCTACACCTTC.

CDR3 DNA: TGTGCCAGCAGTTTATTCCCAGGGGCTGGAGCTGAAGCTTTCTTT. It encodes CASSLFPGAGAEAFF. The chain links TRBV28 to TRBJ1-1; TRBD1 might be the D (6 bases). Between the trimmed V and J ends, which lost 1 base and 6 bases, there was a span of 15 bases. There are 15 residues in the CDR3. Germline values: CDR1 MDHEN, CDR2 SYDVKM.

The chain carries TRBV14 and TRBJ2-5; 8 nucleotides line up with TRBD2. The germline V gene has CDR1 SGHDN and CDR2 FVKESK. V lost 3 bases and J lost 5; bases outside the gene matches: 8. CDR3 size: 15 residues. CDR3 amino acids: CASSHALAERETQYF. The CDR3 DNA is TGTGCCAGCAGCCATGCACTAGCGGAACGGGAGACCCAGTACTTC.

The chain's CDR3 is CASSAQGLTEAFF. DNA of the CDR3: TGTGCCAGCAGCGCACAGGGCTTGACTGAAGCTTTCTTT. This sequence joins TRBV11-1 and TRBJ1-1; D might be TRBD1 (6 bases). The CDR3 is made up of 13 amino acids. The germline V gene has CDR1 SGHAT and CDR2 FQDESV (reference sequence). V dropped 5 bases and J dropped 5 bases, with 12 bases sitting between them.

The V and J genes are TRBV18 and TRBJ2-7, with D tentatively TRBD1 (5 bases). This CDR3 contains 13 residues. Looked up from germline, CDR1 is KGHSH and CDR2 is LQKENI. Trimming removed 6 bases from V and 6 bases from J, with 15 bases in between. CDR3 protein: CASSPDTTGEQYF. As DNA, the CDR3 is TGTGCCAGCTCTCCGGACACTACGGGCGAGCAGTACTTC.

The rearrangement uses TRBV30 and TRBJ1-4, with 10 bases fitting TRBD1. The J segment lost 7 bases and the V segment lost 1 base, leaving 3 bases of the junction unmatched. Germline values: CDR1 GTSNPN, CDR2 SVGIG (reference sequence). The CDR3 runs to 14 residues. The CDR3: CAWSGDRGGEKLFF. CDR3 sequence (DNA): TGTGCCTGGAGTGGGGACAGGGGCGGTGAAAAACTGTTTTTT.

The V and J genes are TRBV5-1 and TRBJ1-3, with 7 bases lining up with TRBD1. This CDR3 region has 16 residues. Unmatched junction bases numbered 3, after V lost 0 bases and J lost 0 bases. Per germline, CDR1 SGHRS and CDR2 YFSETQ. As DNA, the CDR3 is TGCGCCAGCAGCTTGGGGGGACAGCGCTCTGGAAACACCATATATTTT. The encoded protein is CASSLGGQRSGNTIYF.

J is TRBJ1-5 and V is TRBV4-2; D is perhaps TRBD1 (5 bases). This CDR3 has 13 residues. Between the trimmed V and J ends, which lost 0 bases and 14 bases, there was a span of 14 bases. Germline V lookup: CDR1 LGHNA, CDR2 YNFKEQ. CDR3 coding DNA: TGTGCCAGCAGCCAAGATCTAACAGGTTTTAAGCATTTT. Encoded protein: CASSQDLTGFKHF.

V and J are TRBV9 and TRBJ1-2, with D unresolved. V was shortened by 0 bases and J by 4 bases, with 13 bases between the two germline ends. The CDR3 length is 15 residues. Germline CDR1 and CDR2: SGDLS and YYNGEE. As DNA, the CDR3 is TGTGCCAGCAGCGTAGGGCAGGTTGGATCCTATGGCTACACCTTC. It is translated as CASSVGQVGSYGYTF.

The V and J genes are TRBV14 and TRBJ2-2; no clear D. This CDR3 spans 17 amino acids. Between the trimmed V and J ends, which lost 0 bases and 5 bases, there was a span of 16 bases. Germline CDR1 is SGHDN and CDR2 is FVKESK. This CDR3 reads CASSQDIGRIMTGELFF. CDR3 bases: TGTGCCAGCAGCCAAGATATTGGCCGAATCATGACCGGGGAGCTGTTTTTT.

This chain connects TRBV19 to TRBJ2-2; tentatively, D is TRBD1 (6 bases). Germline V lookup: CDR1 LNHDA, CDR2 SQIVND (reference sequence). V lost 4 bases to trimming and J lost 2 bases, with 11 bases between them. The CDR3 is made up of 15 amino acids. CDR3 bases: TGTGCCAGTAGTAGCGGACAGATCAACACCGGGGAGCTGTTTTTT. Its translation: CASSSGQINTGELFF.

The V and J genes are TRBV5-1 and TRBJ1-6; D not resolved. Germline V lookup: CDR1 SGHRS, CDR2 YFSETQ. This CDR3 region has 16 residues. Trimming shortened V by 3 bases and J by 10 bases, and 20 bases separated the two germline ends. As DNA, the CDR3 is TGCGCCAGCAGCTCGGGAGACAACCTAGGCAACTCACCCCTCCACTTT. It specifies CASSSGDNLGNSPLHF.

This clone was detected only a few times. The V call is TRBV7-8, the J call TRBJ2-7, with TRBD2 identical over 9 bases. V shed 5 bases and J 0 bases; nucleotides not matched to a gene: 8. The CDR3 is made up of 16 amino acids. Germline-derived CDR1 and CDR2 are SGHVS and FQNEAQ. This CDR3 is CASSAFSGGPSYEQYF. In DNA, the CDR3 is TGTGCCAGCAGCGCTTTTAGCGGGGGTCCCTCCTACGAGCAGTACTTC.

DNA of the CDR3: TGTGCCAGCAGCGGCCGACAGGGGGTGAACTATGGCTACACCTTC. This sequence encodes CASSGRQGVNYGYTF. The chain employs TRBV5-6 and TRBJ1-2; 9 nucleotides agree with TRBD1. The CDR3 loop spans 15 amino acids. Germline CDR1 and CDR2: SGHDT and YYEEEE. The V and J ends lost 4 bases and 2 bases, in that order; junction bases with no gene match: 6. Using reference TRBV5-6 and TRBJ1-2 for the parts outside the CDR3, the full variable domain is DAGVTQSPTHLIKTRGQQVTLRCSPKSGHDTVSWYQQALGQGPQFIFQYYEEEERQRGNFPDRFSGHQFPNYSSELNVNALLLGDSALYLCASSGRQGVNYGYTFGSGTRLTVV.

The rearrangement uses TRBV4-3 and TRBJ1-4; TRBD1 matches 8 bases. The CDR3 runs 14 residues. J was trimmed by 8 bases and V by 4 bases; bases with no gene match: 6. Germline CDR1 is LGHNA and CDR2 is YSLEER. CDR3 bases: TGCGCCAGCAGCCGGACAGGGAGGAAGGAAAAACTGTTTTTT. Encoded protein: CASSRTGRKEKLFF.

The chain is built from TRBV6-6 and TRBJ1-1; 8 bases align to TRBD1. V lost 6 bases and J lost 4; bases outside the gene matches: 7. CDR1 and CDR2 from the germline V gene are MNHNY and SVGAGI (reference sequence). This CDR3 is built from 14 residues. This CDR3 reads CASSPQDRGTEAFF. The CDR3 DNA sequence: TGTGCCAGCAGCCCACAAGACAGGGGCACTGAAGCTTTCTTT.

The chain joins TRBV19 to TRBJ1-3; D is unresolved. Trimming took 4 bases from V and 0 from J, leaving 16 bases between them. Germline-derived CDR1 and CDR2 are LNHDA and SQIVND (reference sequence). There are 17 residues in the CDR3. The CDR3 protein is CASSKQPQVVSGNTIYF. The CDR3 DNA sequence: TGTGCCAGTAGTAAACAACCCCAGGTTGTCTCTGGAAACACCATATATTTT.